This T cell receptor beta chain was identified in a study of blood T cell repertoires in COVID-19 (dated by TCRdb to between 2020 and 2021). With regard to the full study: Samples covering the acute and convalescent phases of COVID-19 were provided by collaborators in the United States, Italy and Spain. Where available, HLA class I and class II types were obtained from metadata supplied by the sample provider rather than from assay-based typing. The dataset comprised deeply sampled blood TCRbeta repertoires from subjects exposed to, actively infected with, or recovered from COVID-19. Samples came from the ongoing ImmuneRACE study (first 160 participants) plus 1,254 subjects from 6 global collaborators. The prospective study material was composed of cDNA or gDNA derived from T cells, B-cell-depleted T cells, or PBMCs. The sample metadata nearly always contained a de-identified subject ID, COVID-19 status, age in years and sex. The repertoires were made available in a free public database intended to serve as a resource for research on the immune response to SARS-CoV-2. Overall study results and their limits: The quantity of clinical and demographic metadata differed by source and by participant and was supplied without curation.

Trimming costs V 1 base and J 3 bases, and their ends lie 7 bases apart. From the cysteine through the phenylalanine, the CDR3 covers 13 amino acids. Only the CDR3 region is kept as DNA, spanning 39 bases read in frame from base 1. The collaborating institutions used their own protocols to collect whole blood in K2EDTA tubes. Collaborator samples were shipped for TCRbeta analysis as frozen whole blood, isolated PBMCs, or DNA extracted from either sample type. The immunoSEQ Assay, a bias-controlled multiplex PCR, was used to amplify TCRbeta CDR3 regions from genomic DNA. Processing in the source paper ran as follows. The number of nucleated cells in each sample was estimated from the amplification of reference gene primers within the assay. Sequence reads were collapsed and filtered to measure the absolute abundance of every unique TCRbeta CDR3 rearrangement. For each sample, productive Simpson clonality was calculated by taking the square root of Simpson's diversity index across productive rearrangements. TCRdb took over this immuneACCESS table, retaining in-frame rearrangements with V and J assigned. Such tables are incomplete; in checked studies, under half of the missing clones stem from an unresolved V gene, and the remainder is unexplained. V, J and clone size reflect that table, while D and trimming were determined from the DNA. This sample is represented by 50,000 or so clones; 85% to 90% of them were singletons. The ten largest account for around 27% of the sample.

About this clone itself: Its recognized antigen is unknown. Base qualities are not at hand, and no much larger clone is one base apart.

The chain is encoded by TRBV12-3 or TRBV12-4 joined to TRBJ2-7, with the D gene call left open. Sequenced sample: peripheral blood. The receptor was derived from a human donor in a cohort sampled during active COVID-19. The CDR3 in this case is CASSLGQHYEQYF. The DNA is as follows: TGTGCCAGCAGTTTAGGTCAACACTACGAGCAGTACTTC.